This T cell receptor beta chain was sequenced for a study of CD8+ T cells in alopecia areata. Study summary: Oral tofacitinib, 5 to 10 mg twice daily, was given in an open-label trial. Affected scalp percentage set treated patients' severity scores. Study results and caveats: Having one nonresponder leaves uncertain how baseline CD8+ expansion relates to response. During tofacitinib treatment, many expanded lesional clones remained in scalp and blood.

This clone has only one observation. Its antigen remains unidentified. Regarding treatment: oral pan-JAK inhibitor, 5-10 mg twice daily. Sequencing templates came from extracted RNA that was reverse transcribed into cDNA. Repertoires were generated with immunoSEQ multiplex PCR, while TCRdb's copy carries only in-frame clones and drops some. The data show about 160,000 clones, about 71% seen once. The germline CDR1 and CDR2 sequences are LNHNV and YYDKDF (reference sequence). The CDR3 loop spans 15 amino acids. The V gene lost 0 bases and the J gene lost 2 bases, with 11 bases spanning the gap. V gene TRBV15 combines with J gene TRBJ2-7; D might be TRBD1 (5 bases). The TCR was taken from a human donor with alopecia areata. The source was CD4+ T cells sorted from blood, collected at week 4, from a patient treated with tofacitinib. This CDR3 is CATSRDRQITYEQYF. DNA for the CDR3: TGTGCCACCAGCAGAGATCGACAGATCACCTACGAGCAGTACTTC.